This TCR beta chain is drawn from a study of response to subunit inactivated influenza vaccine. V trimming: 0 bases; J trimming: 6 bases; junction bases outside the gene matches: 5. The CDR3 covers 16 residues. Germline CDR1 LGHNA, CDR2 YNFKEQ. Study observations and caveats: The study's authors posited that every seasonal influenza vaccination enlists few new T cells.

TCRdb processed the RT-PCR reads anew with MiXCR; each CDR3 protein has one entry. The data contain roughly 500,000 distinct CDR3 sequences, approximately 24% of them singletons. Regarding this clonotype: Its cognate antigen is unknown.

The chain joins TRBV4-2 to TRBJ2-1; TRBD2 aligns across 10 bases. The sequencing here drew on CD4+ T cells sorted from PBMCs, taken less than 6 days after vaccination. The receptor was derived from a man between 45 and 60 years old who received an inactivated influenza vaccine. Written as DNA, the CDR3 is TGTGCCAGCAGCCAAGACGTAATAGCGGGAGGCAATGAGCAGTTCTTC. Its protein is CASSQDVIAGGNEQFF.